The entry below gives a single T cell receptor (beta chain) sequence along with its context. The antigen is undetermined. These data belong to a study of neoadjuvant nivolumab and ipilimumab in lung cancer. The study's findings and limits: Resected tumors had greater TCR richness and clonality than uninvolved lung.

The ends were cut back, 8 bases at V and 2 bases at J, with 10 bases in the middle. The germline V gene has CDR1 MNHEY and CDR2 SVGAGI. The CDR3 extends over 13 amino acids. Method: immunoSEQ multiplex PCR; TCRdb's copy keeps in-frame clones and lacks some. The repertoire has tens of thousands of clones, approximately 90% of them found once; the top ten carry around 3.7%. The sequence was obtained from an adult with non-small cell lung cancer. Some clones in this sample may be carry-over from other donors' samples. The sample was blood, taken before neoadjuvant nivolumab, alone or with ipilimumab. The chain is built from TRBV6-5 and TRBJ2-1, with unresolved D. CDR3 sequence: CASYTPAYNEQFF. The CDR3 DNA reads as TGTGCCAGCTACACTCCGGCCTACAATGAGCAGTTCTTC.